The present entry profiles one TCR beta chain with its context. Its antigen is unknown. There are no base qualities to consult, and no much larger clone falls within one base. This entry belongs to a study of T cells in Graves' hyperthyroidism and ophthalmopathy (dated by TCRdb to about 2019). Looking at the study overall: Peripheral blood was sampled at the time of initial diagnosis, prior to any treatment. For training and testing, the roughly 100 patients in the discovery cohort were randomly divided in a 7:3 ratio. After blood sampling, hyperthyroidism patients were treated with methimazole at a starting dose of 30 mg daily, and ophthalmopathy patients were treated with high-dose intravenous methylprednisolone. According to the paper, TCR Vbeta CDR3 sequencing was carried out on about 140 peripheral blood samples, which came from some 41 ophthalmopathy, around 74 hyperthyroidism and some 17 progressor patients. A discovery cohort of approximately 97 patients, fewer than 50 with Graves' ophthalmopathy and approximately 57 with stable Graves' hyperthyroidism, was used to find distinguishing TCR V-J signatures. Whether ophthalmopathy could be predicted prospectively was tested in an independent validation cohort made up of approximately 19 hyperthyroidism patients plus 17 patients who later progressed to ophthalmopathy. In roughly six Graves' hyperthyroidism patients, the study also compared T-cell repertoires from thyroid tissue with T-cell repertoires from blood. Overall study results and their limits: In validation, progression to ophthalmopathy was predicted by the model with about 70% sensitivity and 72% to 85% specificity, a median of about 6.8 months before onset. Sample size was not statistically predetermined, and blinding of investigators to group allocation was not performed. Blood samples also contained most of the expanded thyroid clonotypes (frequency above 0.001), which suggests that blood repertoires may reflect thyroid immune responses. A model built on a 13 V-J signature distinguished ophthalmopathy from stable hyperthyroidism, reaching roughly 88% sensitivity and around 81% specificity in cross-validation and 80%/75% in testing.

The TCR beta CDR3 regions were amplified from the RNA transcripts. The first round of RT-PCR for the TCR CDR3 was performed with the HTBI primer set and the Qiagen OneStep RT-PCR kit. Libraries were constructed in a second round of multiplex PCR, after which size selection and purification were performed. Sequencing of the libraries was done on an Illumina HiSeq2000 using paired-end 100 bp reads. Per the source publication's procedure: SOAPnuke was used to process the raw data, removing reads that contained adapters or uncalled bases, had a mean Phred below 15, or lacked an exact match to the constant primer or identifier. High-quality paired reads were merged using COPE v1.2.5, and each unique nucleotide sequence was defined as a clonotype. Clonotypes were aligned to IMGT TRBV, TRBD and TRBJ reference segments using MiTCR v1.1. Only V-J combinations with frequency above 0.0001, covering approximately 99% of repertoires, were analysed. The TCS score was defined as the ratio of F50 (clonal expansion) to E x V (chaos), calculated using BLOSUM62-based TCRdist between CDR3 peptides within each V-J. Welch's t-statistics and random forest reduced several hundred V-J features to 13, which were used in a naive Bayes classifier (R e1071). TCRdb took the public reads, trimmed them with fastp at Q25, ran MiXCR for clone calling and kept in-frame beta chains. Each CDR3 protein appears once, grouped with its most common genes and DNA. The authors' filters were not applied to this entry. This sample lists about 640,000 distinct CDR3 sequences; around 20% were detected once. The ten largest clones capture under 35% of the sample.

Moderately to severely active disease, a Clinical Activity Score of at least 3, a NOSPECS grade of at least 4, and a duration under 3 months were present in ophthalmopathy patients. Exclusion was applied to patients with uncontrolled infections, other autoimmune diseases, pregnancy or lactation. Diagnoses were established on the basis of clinical symptoms, serum thyroxine and TRAb, thyroid ultrasound, and orbital computed tomography. Ficoll-Paque density gradient centrifugation was used to isolate PBMCs from approximately 11 ml of fresh peripheral blood. Trizol reagent was used to extract total RNA, and RNA quality was then checked on an Agilent 2100 Bioanalyzer. According to the germline V gene, CDR1 reads KGHSH and CDR2 reads LQKENI. The V end loses 0 bases and the J end loses 5 bases, and a stretch of 10 bases separates them. Including cysteine and phenylalanine, the CDR3 has 15 amino acids. The read is trimmed to its CDR3 DNA, 45 bases read in frame from base 1.

The chain links TRBV18 with TRBJ1-4, with an unclear D gene assignment. The receptor was derived from a man younger than 45 with Graves' ophthalmopathy. The source material was blood. CDR3 reads: CASSPPGRGNEKLFF. In nucleotides, the sequence is TGTGCCAGCTCACCACCAGGCAGAGGAAATGAAAAACTGTTTTTT.